The T cell receptor (beta chain) under discussion was sequenced for a study of a mutant IDH1 vaccine in newly diagnosed glioma. Time point indicated: week 23, last vaccination. What each vaccine dose contained was 300 ug of mutant IDH1 20-mer peptide, accompanied by topical imiquimod. Each tumor in the donors was a new WHO grade 3 or 4 astrocytoma, IDH1-mutant and ATRX-lost. Profiled with immunoSEQ multiplex PCR; TCRdb holds only in-frame clones, not every one. The sample includes 20,000 to 25,000 clones, more than 75% of them seen just once. This clone occurred once. Its antigen is unknown. A far larger clone differs by one base, so this is likely a read error. Germline V lookup: CDR1 GTSNPN, CDR2 SVGIG (reference sequence). The CDR3 consists of 11 residues. Trimming shortened V by 8 bases and J by 6 bases, and 13 bases separated the two germline ends.

The sequence was obtained from a man between 25 and 39 years old with glioma. The sample in question was PBMCs, obtained from a glioma patient whose treatment included an IDH1 peptide vaccine. The rearrangement joins TRBV30 to TRBJ1-1; no clear D gene. The CDR3 spells CASSYSSEAFF. CDR3 coding DNA: TGTGCCAGCAGTTACTCTTCTGAAGCTTTCTTT.